These 5 T cell receptor beta chains were sequenced from one sample in a study of blood T cell repertoires in COVID-19. Profiling relied on immunoSEQ multiplex PCR, and the TCRdb table lists in-frame clones only, not all of them. This table has fewer than 250,000 clones, 80% to 90% appearing once. Specimen: peripheral blood. The receptor source for this set is a woman in her seventies with acute or convalescent COVID-19.

The chain has TRBV5-4 and TRBJ1-3; D unresolved. The V gene lost 0 bases and the J gene lost 0 bases, with 4 bases spanning the gap. This CDR3 contains 14 residues. In germline, CDR1 is SGHNT, CDR2 YYREEE (reference sequence). For the CDR3, the DNA is TGTGCCAGCAGCTTGGACTACTCTGGAAACACCATATATTTT. It is translated as CASSLDYSGNTIYF.

The chain employs TRBV3-1 (or the pseudogene TRBV3-2) and TRBJ1-2; D not resolved. The germline V gene has CDR1 LGHDT and CDR2 YNNKEL (reference sequence). The CDR3 covers 13 residues. The V end lost 3 bases, the J end lost 2 bases, and 7 bases lay between the germline ends. The CDR3 DNA reads as TGTGCCAGCAGCCAGGCCGAAAACTATGGCTACACCTTC. This gives the protein CASSQAENYGYTF.

The rearrangement links TRBV5-6 to TRBJ1-4; 8 bases match TRBD1. The junction had 4 bases not matched to a gene; V was cut back by 2 bases and J by 4 bases. The CDR3 runs 15 residues. The germline gives CDR1 SGHDT, CDR2 YYEEEE. The CDR3 DNA reads TGTGCCAGCAGCTTCCGACAGGGGAGTAATGAAAAACTGTTTTTT. It yields the protein CASSFRQGSNEKLFF.

V usage is TRBV5-1 and J usage is TRBJ2-2; D gene uncertain. Germline V gives CDR1 SGHRS, CDR2 YFSETQ. Trimming took 0 bases from V and 2 from J, leaving 11 bases between them. The CDR3 length is 16 residues. CDR3 in amino acids: CASSLGARANTGELFF. In nucleotides, the CDR3 is TGCGCCAGCAGCTTGGGTGCGAGAGCCAACACCGGGGAGCTGTTTTTT.

The rearrangement uses TRBV6-5 and TRBJ1-5; D possibly corresponds to TRBD1 (6 bases). CDR1 is MNHEY and CDR2 is SVGAGI in the germline V gene. The V end was cut by 2 bases, the J end by 4 bases, with 9 bases between. This CDR3 comprises 14 residues. CDR3 loop: CASSYVGANQPQHF. As DNA, the CDR3 is TGTGCCAGCAGTTACGTGGGGGCAAATCAGCCCCAGCATTTT.